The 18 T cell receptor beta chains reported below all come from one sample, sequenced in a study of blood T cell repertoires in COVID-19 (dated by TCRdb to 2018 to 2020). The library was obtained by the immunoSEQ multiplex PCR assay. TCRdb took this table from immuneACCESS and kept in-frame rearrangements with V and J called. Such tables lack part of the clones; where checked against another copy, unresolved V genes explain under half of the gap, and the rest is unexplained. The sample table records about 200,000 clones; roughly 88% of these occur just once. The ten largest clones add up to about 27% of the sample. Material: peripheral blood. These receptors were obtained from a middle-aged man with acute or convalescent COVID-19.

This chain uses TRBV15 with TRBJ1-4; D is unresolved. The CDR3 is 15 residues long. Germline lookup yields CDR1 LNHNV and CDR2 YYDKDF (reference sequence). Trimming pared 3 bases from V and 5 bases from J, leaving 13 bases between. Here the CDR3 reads CATSSHTPRNEKLFF. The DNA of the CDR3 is TGTGCCACCAGCAGCCACACTCCGCGGAATGAAAAACTGTTTTTT. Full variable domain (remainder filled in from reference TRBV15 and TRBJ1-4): DAMVIQNPRYQVTQFGKPVTLSCSQTLNHNVMYWYQQKSSQAPKLLFHYYDKDFNNEADTPDNFQSRRPNTSFCFLDIRSPGLGDTAMYLCATSSHTPRNEKLFFGSGTQLSVL.

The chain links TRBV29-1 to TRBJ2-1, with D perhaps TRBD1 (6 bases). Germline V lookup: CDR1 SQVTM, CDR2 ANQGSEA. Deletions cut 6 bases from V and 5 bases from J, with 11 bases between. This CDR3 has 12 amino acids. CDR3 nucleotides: TGCAGCGTCCCCGGACAGAACAATGAGCAGTTCTTC. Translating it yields CSVPGQNNEQFF.

The CDR3 is CASSLGQGGAFF. DNA for the CDR3: TGCGCCAGCAGCTTGGGACAAGGGGGAGCTTTCTTT. The V call is TRBV5-1, the J call TRBJ1-1; D perhaps matches TRBD1 (6 bases). V lost 0 bases and J 10 bases, leaving 10 bases between the germline ends. This CDR3 comprises 12 residues. Germline CDR1 is SGHRS and CDR2 is YFSETQ.

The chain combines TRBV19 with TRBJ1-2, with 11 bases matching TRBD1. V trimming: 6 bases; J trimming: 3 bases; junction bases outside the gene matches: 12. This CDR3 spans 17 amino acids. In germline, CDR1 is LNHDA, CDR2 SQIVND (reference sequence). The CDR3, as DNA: TGTGCCAGTAGAACCCCCGGACAGGGGGCGGGTTACTATGGCTACACCTTC. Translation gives CASRTPGQGAGYYGYTF.

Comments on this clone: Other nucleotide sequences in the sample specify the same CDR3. CDR3 region: CASSLDSGGQETQYF. The CDR3 bases are TGCGCCAGCAGCTTGGACTCAGGGGGCCAAGAGACCCAGTACTTC. V is TRBV5-1 and J is TRBJ2-5; 7 bases align to TRBD1. Per germline, CDR1 SGHRS and CDR2 YFSETQ. Germline trimming cut 0 bases from V and 1 base from J; bases unmatched to any gene: 3. The CDR3 is made up of 15 amino acids.

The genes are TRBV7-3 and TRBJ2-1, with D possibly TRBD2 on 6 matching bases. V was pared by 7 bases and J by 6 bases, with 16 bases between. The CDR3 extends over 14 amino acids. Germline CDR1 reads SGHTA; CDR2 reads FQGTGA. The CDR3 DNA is TGTGCCAGCAACCTCGGTTACGGGAGCAATGAGCAGTTCTTC. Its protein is CASNLGYGSNEQFF. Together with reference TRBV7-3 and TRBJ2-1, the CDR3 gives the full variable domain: GAGVSQTPSNKVTEKGKYVELRCDPISGHTALYWYRQSLGQGPEFLIYFQGTGAADDSGLPNDRFFAVRPEGSVSTLKIQRTERGDSAVYLCASNLGYGSNEQFFGPGTRLTVL.

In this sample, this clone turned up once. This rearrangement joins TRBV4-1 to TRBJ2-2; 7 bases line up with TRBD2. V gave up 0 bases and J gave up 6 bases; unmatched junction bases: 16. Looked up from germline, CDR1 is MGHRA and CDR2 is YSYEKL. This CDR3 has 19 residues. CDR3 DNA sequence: TGCGCCAGCAGCCAAGATGGTGGGCTAGCGGAAGGGGTGGCCGGGGAGCTGTTTTTT. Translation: CASSQDGGLAEGVAGELFF.

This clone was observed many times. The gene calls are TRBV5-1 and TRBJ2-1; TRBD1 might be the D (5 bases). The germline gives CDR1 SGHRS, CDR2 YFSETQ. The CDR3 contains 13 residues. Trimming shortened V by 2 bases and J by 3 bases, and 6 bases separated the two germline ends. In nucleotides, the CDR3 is TGCGCCAGCAGCTTTGACAGCTACAATGAGCAGTTCTTC. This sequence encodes CASSFDSYNEQFF.

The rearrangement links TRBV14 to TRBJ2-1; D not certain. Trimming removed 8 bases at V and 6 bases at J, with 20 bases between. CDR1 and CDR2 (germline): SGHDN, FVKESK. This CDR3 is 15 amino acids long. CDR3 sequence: CASRGGEIGSNEQFF. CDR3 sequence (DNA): TGTGCCAGCCGAGGCGGCGAAATTGGATCCAATGAGCAGTTCTTC. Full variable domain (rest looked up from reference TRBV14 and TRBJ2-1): EAGVTQFPSHSVIEKGQTVTLRCDPISGHDNLYWYRRVMGKEIKFLLHFVKESKQDESGMPNNRFLAERTGGTYSTLKVQPAELEDSGVYFCASRGGEIGSNEQFFGPGTRLTVL.

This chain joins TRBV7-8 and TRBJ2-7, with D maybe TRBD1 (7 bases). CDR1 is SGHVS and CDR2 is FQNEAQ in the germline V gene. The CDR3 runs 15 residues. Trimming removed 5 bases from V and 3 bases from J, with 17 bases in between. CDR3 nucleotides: TGTGCCAGCAGCCCAGGGGGGACCGGCCTCTACGAGCAGTACTTC. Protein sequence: CASSPGGTGLYEQYF.

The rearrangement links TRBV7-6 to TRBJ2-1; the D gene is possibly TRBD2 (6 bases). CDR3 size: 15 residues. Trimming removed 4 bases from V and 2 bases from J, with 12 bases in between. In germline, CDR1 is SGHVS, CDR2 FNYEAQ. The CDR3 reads CASSSPGGPYNEQFF. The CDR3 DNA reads TGTGCCAGCAGCTCCCCCGGGGGACCCTACAATGAGCAGTTCTTC.

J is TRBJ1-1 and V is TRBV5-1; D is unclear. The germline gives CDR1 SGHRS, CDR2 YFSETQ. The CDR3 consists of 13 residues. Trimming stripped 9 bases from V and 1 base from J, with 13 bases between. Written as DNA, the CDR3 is TGCGCCACAGGAAAGGGAGAGAACACTGAAGCTTTCTTT. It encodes CATGKGENTEAFF. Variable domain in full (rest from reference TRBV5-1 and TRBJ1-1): KAGVTQTPRYLIKTRGQQVTLSCSPISGHRSVSWYQQTPGQGLQFLFEYFSETQRNKGNFPGRFSGRQFSNSRSEMNVSTLELGDSALYLCATGKGENTEAFFGQGTRLTVV.

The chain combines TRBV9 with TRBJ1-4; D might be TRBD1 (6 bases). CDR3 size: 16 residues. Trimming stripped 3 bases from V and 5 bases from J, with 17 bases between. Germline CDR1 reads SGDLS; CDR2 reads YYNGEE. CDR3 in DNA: TGTGCCAGCAGCGCCAACCCCCACAGGGAGAATGAAAAACTGTTTTTT. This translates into CASSANPHRENEKLFF.

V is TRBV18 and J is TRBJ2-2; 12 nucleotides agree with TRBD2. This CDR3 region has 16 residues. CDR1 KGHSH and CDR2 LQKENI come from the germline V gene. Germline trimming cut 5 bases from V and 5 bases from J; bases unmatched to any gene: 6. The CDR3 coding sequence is TGTGCCAGCTCATTGTCCGGGACTAGCGGGACCGGGGAGCTGTTTTTT. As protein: CASSLSGTSGTGELFF.

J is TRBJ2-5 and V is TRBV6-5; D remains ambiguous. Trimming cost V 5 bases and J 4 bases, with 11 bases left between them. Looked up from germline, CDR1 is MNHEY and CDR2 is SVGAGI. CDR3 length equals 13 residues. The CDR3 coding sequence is TGTGCCAGCAGTACTCCATCATCAGAGACCCAGTACTTC. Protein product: CASSTPSSETQYF.

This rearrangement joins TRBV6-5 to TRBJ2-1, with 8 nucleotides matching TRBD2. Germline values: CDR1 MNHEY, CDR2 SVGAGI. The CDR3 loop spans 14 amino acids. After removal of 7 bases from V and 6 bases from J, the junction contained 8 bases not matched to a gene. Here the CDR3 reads CASKSSGRFNEQFF. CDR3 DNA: TGTGCCAGCAAGTCCAGCGGGAGATTCAATGAGCAGTTCTTC.

The chain's CDR3 is CSASSLAGFTDTQYF. In DNA, the CDR3 is TGCAGTGCCAGTAGTCTAGCGGGATTCACAGATACGCAGTATTTT. V usage is TRBV20-1 and J usage is TRBJ2-3; TRBD2 matches at 9 bases. This CDR3 comprises 15 residues. The germline gives CDR1 DFQATT, CDR2 SNEGSKA (reference sequence). With 6 bases clipped from V and 2 bases from J, the junction kept 9 bases outside the gene matches.

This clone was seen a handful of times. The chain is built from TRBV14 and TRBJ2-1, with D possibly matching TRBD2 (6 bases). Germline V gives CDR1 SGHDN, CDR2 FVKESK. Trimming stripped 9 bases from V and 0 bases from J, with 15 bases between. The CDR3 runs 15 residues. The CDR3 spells CASAAGLSSYNEQFF. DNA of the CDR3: TGTGCCAGTGCAGCGGGCCTCAGCTCCTACAATGAGCAGTTCTTC.